The source of this T cell receptor beta chain is a study of identifying expanded T cells in peripheral blood. Study results and caveats: Differentially abundant clones: 0.95 to 1.5 between replicates, 15 to 17 at two to three weeks, under 25 at four. Variance in clone template counts between approximately 2-week samples significantly increased with total template count across all healthy donors.

A word on this clone: Its matching antigen is unknown.

In germline, CDR1 is SGHVS, CDR2 FQNEAQ. V lost 7 bases, J lost 5 bases, and 14 bases lay in between. This CDR3 spans 13 amino acids. No infections or other immune events were documented during collection. Clones were sequenced by immunoSEQ multiplex PCR, and TCRdb holds only the in-frame ones, with some missing. The sample records tens of thousands of clones, more than 70% being singletons. Input material: blood. The chain has TRBV7-8 and TRBJ1-1; D is unresolved. The TCR was taken from a person between 18 and 70 years old in good health. CDR3 region: CASTLWGNTEAFF. The CDR3 DNA reads as TGTGCCAGCACCCTATGGGGAAATACTGAAGCTTTCTTT.